Following are 16 T cell receptor beta chains from one sample sequenced in a study of human T cells and chemical hapten exposure. As for time point: patch test 2, 6 weeks after DPC sensitization. Treatment noted: therapeutic diphenylcyclopropenone sensitization with weekly scalp DPC. TCRdb recomputed calls from the RACE reads with MiXCR, one row per CDR3 protein. The data contain hundreds of thousands of distinct CDR3 sequences, about 6.9% of them singletons. The material sequenced was whole blood, taken in connection with sensitization to the hapten diphenylcyclopropenone (DPC). These receptors were taken from a young woman with alopecia areata. Some clones in this sample may be carry-over from other donors' samples.

CDR3 sequence reads: CASSLAVSGHGYTF. The CDR3 nucleotides read TGTGCCAGCAGCTTGGCTGTCTCGGGGCATGGCTACACCTTC. The chain links TRBV5-6 to TRBJ1-2, with a tentative D call TRBD1 (5 bases). This CDR3 comprises 14 residues. Trimming cost V 0 bases and J 6 bases, with 12 bases left between them. CDR1 and CDR2 (germline): SGHDT, YYEEEE.

The genes are TRBV25-1 and TRBJ2-5; unclear D gene. V shed 3 bases and J shed 1 base, with 15 bases lying between them. The CDR3 spans 16 residues. Germline assignment: CDR1 MGHDK and CDR2 SYGVNS. CDR3 sequence reads: CASSDPSGPVQETQYF. CDR3 coding DNA: TGTGCCAGCAGTGACCCATCCGGGCCGGTCCAAGAGACCCAGTACTTC.

This clonotype appeared many times. The rearrangement links TRBV28 to TRBJ1-2; unclear D gene. CDR1 and CDR2 (germline): MDHEN, SYDVKM. Trimming cost V 5 bases and J 8 bases, with 15 bases left between them. This CDR3 has 13 amino acids. The CDR3 region is CASSQTWAGGYTF. DNA of the CDR3: TGTGCCAGCAGTCAGACATGGGCAGGAGGCTACACCTTC.

This rearrangement joins TRBV27 to TRBJ1-1, with D unresolved. Germline V gene lookup returns CDR1 MNHEY and CDR2 SMNVEV (reference sequence). V lost 2 bases and J 6 bases, leaving 13 bases between the germline ends. This CDR3 has 14 amino acids. CDR3 nucleotide sequence: TGTGCCAGCAGTTTAATCGCCAGACCTTCTGAAGCTTTCTTT. This sequence encodes CASSLIARPSEAFF.

This clonotype was found a few times. The chain couples TRBV6-2 or TRBV6-3 to TRBJ1-2; tentative D call: TRBD1 (5 bases). The CDR3 spans 12 residues. Per germline, CDR1 MNHEY and CDR2 SVGEGT. The ends were cut back, 0 bases at V and 6 bases at J, with 5 bases in the middle. DNA for the CDR3: TGTGCCAGCAGTTACTCGACAGATGGCTACACCTTC. This translates into CASSYSTDGYTF.

This clonotype was picked up many times. The rearrangement uses TRBV6-5 and TRBJ1-1; D not resolved. The CDR3 runs to 15 residues. The V and J ends lost 2 bases and 0 bases respectively, with 10 bases between them. Germline lookup yields CDR1 MNHEY and CDR2 SVGAGI. CDR3 amino acids: CASSYGVWMNTEAFF. Written as DNA, the CDR3 is TGTGCCAGCAGTTACGGTGTCTGGATGAACACTGAAGCTTTCTTT.

Ten or more counts support this clonotype. The rearrangement links TRBV4-3 to TRBJ1-2, with no clear D. The CDR3 is 15 amino acids. The V end lost 0 bases, the J end lost 0 bases, and 8 bases lay between the germline ends. CDR1 is LGHNA, CDR2 YSLEER, per germline. CDR3 amino acids: CASSQDYVTNYGYTF. The CDR3 nucleotides read TGCGCCAGCAGCCAAGACTACGTAACTAACTATGGCTACACCTTC.

This clonotype was detected a few times. The chain is built from TRBV27 and TRBJ1-1; D perhaps matches TRBD1 (5 bases). CDR3 length: 15 amino acids. Germline CDR1 reads MNHEY; CDR2 reads SMNVEV (reference sequence). The V end lost 3 bases, the J end lost 9 bases, and 20 bases lay between the germline ends. CDR3 sequence: CASSLEPGTGAKAFF. The CDR3 DNA is TGTGCCAGCAGTTTGGAACCCGGGACGGGTGCCAAAGCTTTCTTT.

This clonotype was found many times. This rearrangement joins TRBV11-2 to TRBJ1-1; 11 bases fit TRBD1. This CDR3 has 16 amino acids. Germline values: CDR1 SGHAT, CDR2 FQNNGV. Trimming took 4 bases from V and 2 from J; bases not matched to a gene: 6. The CDR3 coding sequence is TGTGCCAGCAGCTCTGGGACAGGGGGGGCCAACACTGAAGCTTTCTTT. Its protein product is CASSSGTGGANTEAFF.

The chain links TRBV7-8 to TRBJ2-2; D ambiguous. Germline values: CDR1 SGHVS, CDR2 FQNEAQ. Trimming took 5 bases from V and 4 from J, leaving 8 bases between them. The CDR3 is made up of 13 amino acids. The DNA for the CDR3 is TGTGCCAGCAGCCGTTCACCCACCGGGGAGCTGTTTTTT. Translated: CASSRSPTGELFF.

This clonotype was seen many times. The rearrangement joins TRBV4-3 to TRBJ2-1; 8 bases map to TRBD2. There are 14 residues in the CDR3. The trim removed 4 bases at V and 3 bases at J, leaving 2 bases unmatched. CDR1 is LGHNA and CDR2 is YSLEER in the germline V gene. The DNA of the CDR3 is TGCGCCAGCAGCCCGGGACTAGACTACAATGAGCAGTTCTTC. It translates to CASSPGLDYNEQFF.

The table lists this clonotype with many counts. The chain joins TRBV20-1 to TRBJ2-3, with D tentatively TRBD2 (7 bases). V lost 5 bases and J lost 2, with 17 bases in between. The CDR3 totals 15 residues. Looked up from germline, CDR1 is DFQATT and CDR2 is SNEGSKA (reference sequence). The CDR3 reads CSAPGGGGNTDTQYF. CDR3 in DNA: TGCAGTGCTCCCGGGGGCGGGGGAAACACAGATACGCAGTATTTT.

This clonotype was seen ten or more times. The rearrangement uses TRBV7-2 and TRBJ1-2; D perhaps matches TRBD1 (6 bases). This CDR3 is built from 15 residues. Between the trimmed V and J ends, which lost 0 bases and 0 bases, there was a span of 8 bases. Germline V lookup: CDR1 SGHTA, CDR2 FQGNSA. This CDR3 is CASSLAAGANYGYTF. CDR3 nucleotide sequence: TGTGCCAGCAGCTTAGCTGCAGGGGCTAACTATGGCTACACCTTC.

Many counts were recorded for this clonotype. The chain carries TRBV18 and TRBJ2-7; D gene uncertain. Trimming left V 5 bases short and J 5 bases short, with 7 bases between. The CDR3 consists of 11 residues. Germline CDR1 is KGHSH and CDR2 is LQKENI. The CDR3 spells CASSSPNEQYF. The CDR3 region has the DNA TGTGCCAGCTCATCTCCTAACGAGCAGTACTTC.

The chain uses TRBV27 and TRBJ2-7; perhaps TRBD2 as D (5 bases). The CDR3 sequence is 14 residues long. Trimming took off 3 bases at V and 7 bases at J, with 16 bases between the two ends. CDR1 and CDR2 (germline): MNHEY, SMNVEV (reference sequence). In DNA, the CDR3 is TGTGCCAGCAGTTTCTCCCGGGGATTGAAAGAGCAGTACTTC. It is translated as CASSFSRGLKEQYF.

This clonotype was detected many times. The chain joins TRBV5-1 to TRBJ1-1; 8 bases agree with TRBD1. CDR3 length: 14 amino acids. V lost 1 base to trimming and J lost 5 bases; unmatched junction nucleotides: 4. Germline V gene sequence: CDR1 SGHRS, CDR2 YFSETQ. The CDR3 is CASSLRTGTTEAFF. DNA of the CDR3: TGCGCCAGCAGCTTGAGGACAGGGACAACTGAAGCTTTCTTT.